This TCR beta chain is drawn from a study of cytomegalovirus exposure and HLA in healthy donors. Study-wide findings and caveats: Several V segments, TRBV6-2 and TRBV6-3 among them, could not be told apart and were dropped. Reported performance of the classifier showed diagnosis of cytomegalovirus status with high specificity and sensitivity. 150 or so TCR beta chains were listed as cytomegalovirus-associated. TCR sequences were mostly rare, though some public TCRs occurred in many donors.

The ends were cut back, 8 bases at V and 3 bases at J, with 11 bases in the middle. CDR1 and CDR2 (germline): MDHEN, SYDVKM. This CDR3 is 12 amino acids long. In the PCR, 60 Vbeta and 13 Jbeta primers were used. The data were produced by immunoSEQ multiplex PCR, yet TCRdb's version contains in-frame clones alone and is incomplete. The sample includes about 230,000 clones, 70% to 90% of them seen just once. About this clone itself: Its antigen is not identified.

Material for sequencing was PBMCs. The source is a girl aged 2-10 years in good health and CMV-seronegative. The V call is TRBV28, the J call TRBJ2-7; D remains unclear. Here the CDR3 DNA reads TGTGCCAGCGGGCAGAAAGGCTACGAGCAGTACTTC. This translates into CASGQKGYEQYF.